These 17 T cell receptor beta chains originate from one sample sequenced in a study of CD4+ T cells in melanoma. Clones were sequenced by immunoSEQ multiplex PCR, and TCRdb holds only the in-frame ones, with some missing. The sample records about 10,000 clones, about 70% being singletons. Material: cells from a culture (not recorded whether cultured in vitro). These TCRs come from a human donor with melanoma.

The chain's CDR3 is CASSLAAGELFF. CDR3 bases: TGTGCCAGCAGCTTAGCGGCCGGGGAGCTGTTTTTT. This rearrangement joins TRBV11-2 to TRBJ2-2; D is undetermined. The CDR3 totals 12 residues. The V gene's germline CDR1 is SGHAT and CDR2 FQNNGV. V lost 1 base, J lost 6 bases, and 3 bases lay in between.

This clone was counted only a few times. The V call is TRBV2, the J call TRBJ1-6; D is perhaps TRBD1 (6 bases). Between the trimmed V and J ends, which lost 6 bases and 10 bases, there was a span of 16 bases. Germline CDR1 is SNHLY and CDR2 is FYNNEI. The CDR3 spans 14 residues. In DNA, the CDR3 is TGTGCCAGCAGAGAACAGGGCTGGAACTCACCCCTCCACTTT. Translated, it gives CASREQGWNSPLHF. The whole variable domain, filled in from reference TRBV2 and TRBJ1-6, reads EPEVTQTPSHQVTQMGQEVILRCVPISNHLYFYWYRQILGQKVEFLVSFYNNEISEKSEIFDDQFSVERPDGSNFTLKIRSTKLEDSAMYFCASREQGWNSPLHFGNGTRLTVT.

The rearrangement joins TRBV25-1 to TRBJ1-5; no clear D. CDR3 length equals 13 residues. The germline V gene encodes CDR1 MGHDK and CDR2 SYGVNS. The V and J ends lost 3 bases and 10 bases respectively, with 13 bases between them. The CDR3 DNA reads as TGTGCCAGCAGTGATCAGACCCTAGGACCCCAGCATTTT. Encoded protein: CASSDQTLGPQHF.

As concerns this clone: This CDR3 is also generated by other DNA sequences in the sample. CDR3 in DNA: TGTGCCAGCTCACCAAGCCGGCAGAACACTGAAGCTTTCTTT. Protein product: CASSPSRQNTEAFF. V usage is TRBV18 and J usage is TRBJ1-1; D not resolved. Germline values: CDR1 KGHSH, CDR2 LQKENI. The CDR3 loop spans 14 amino acids. V lost 2 bases to trimming and J lost 1 base, with 8 bases between them. The full variable domain, in which reference TRBV18 and TRBJ1-1 provide the parts outside the CDR3, is NAGVMQNPRHLVRRRGQEARLRCSPMKGHSHVYWYRQLPEEGLKFMVYLQKENIIDESGMPKERFSAEFPKEGPSILRIQQVVRGDSAAYFCASSPSRQNTEAFFGQGTRLTVV.

The chain links TRBV29-1 to TRBJ2-3; 12 positions agree with TRBD2. Looked up from germline, CDR1 is SQVTM and CDR2 is ANQGSEA. This CDR3 has 18 residues. The J segment lost 0 bases and the V segment lost 1 base, leaving 8 bases of the junction unmatched. The CDR3: CSVEGLSSGGGSTDTQYF. DNA for the CDR3: TGCAGCGTTGAAGGTCTGTCTAGCGGGGGGGGAAGCACAGATACGCAGTATTTT.

The chain carries TRBV7-9 and TRBJ1-2; weak D call: TRBD1 (5 bases). The CDR3 consists of 14 residues. Trimming took off 0 bases at V and 4 bases at J, with 9 bases between the two ends. Per germline, CDR1 SEHNR and CDR2 FQNEAQ (reference sequence). CDR3: CASSLAPGTYGYTF. The CDR3 DNA follows: TGTGCCAGCAGCTTAGCCCCAGGGACCTATGGCTACACCTTC.

The table lists this clone with a count of one. This chain joins TRBV7-9 and TRBJ2-3; the match to TRBD2 covers 9 bases. Germline CDR1 and CDR2: SEHNR and FQNEAQ (reference sequence). With 3 bases clipped from V and 0 bases from J, the junction kept 13 bases outside the gene matches. The CDR3 runs 19 residues. The CDR3 loop is CASSFLPGLALSSTDTQYF. The CDR3 nucleotides are TGTGCCAGCAGCTTTTTACCGGGACTAGCACTTTCTAGCACAGATACGCAGTATTTT. Using reference TRBV7-9 and TRBJ2-3 for the parts outside the CDR3, the full variable domain is DTGVSQNPRHKITKRGQNVTFRCDPISEHNRLYWYRQTLGQGPEFLTYFQNEAQLEKSRLLSDRFSAERPKGSFSTLEIQRTEQGDSAMYLCASSFLPGLALSSTDTQYFGPGTRLTVL.

The rearrangement joins TRBV29-1 to TRBJ1-1; 8 positions match TRBD1. Losses at the gene ends were 7 bases for V and 4 bases for J; bases not matched to a gene: 5. CDR3 size: 12 residues. Germline V CDR1 and CDR2: SQVTM, ANQGSEA. CDR3 amino acids: CSGVDRGTEAFF. The CDR3 region has the DNA TGCAGCGGTGTCGACAGGGGCACTGAAGCTTTCTTT.

The chain couples TRBV29-1 to TRBJ2-1; the D is unclear. Trimming shortened V by 0 bases and J by 7 bases, and 7 bases separated the two germline ends. Per the germline V gene, CDR1 is SQVTM and CDR2 is ANQGSEA. CDR3 size: 12 residues. DNA of the CDR3: TGCAGCGTTGAAGACAGGTTAAATGAGCAGTTCTTC. Translating it yields CSVEDRLNEQFF.

This clone showed up just once. The chain uses TRBV5-1 and TRBJ2-5; the match to TRBD1 covers 7 bases. Germline CDR1 reads SGHRS; CDR2 reads YFSETQ. V lost 2 bases, J lost 5 bases, and 6 bases stayed unmatched. This CDR3 has 14 amino acids. The chain's CDR3 is CASSFPTGMETQYF. The CDR3, as DNA: TGCGCCAGCAGCTTTCCGACAGGGATGGAGACCCAGTACTTC.

The chain is built from TRBV21-1 and TRBJ1-4; no DNA check was done on the table's D call, TRBD1. TRBV21-1 counts as a pseudogene. The CDR3 extends over 16 amino acids. The CDR3 loop reads CASSNPVGQFNEKLFF. The CDR3 nucleotides read TGTGCCAGCAGCAACCCGGTGGGACAGTTTAATGAAAAACTGTTTTTT.

DNA for the CDR3: TGTGCCAGCGGGGAGGCAACTAATGAAAAACTGTTTTTT. Its translation: CASGEATNEKLFF. The chain combines TRBV6-5 with TRBJ1-4, with no clear D. The ends were cut back, 8 bases at V and 0 bases at J, with 7 bases in the middle. Looked up from germline, CDR1 is MNHEY and CDR2 is SVGAGI. The CDR3 covers 13 residues.

This chain connects TRBV2 to TRBJ1-5; D uncertain. The length of the CDR3 is 14 residues. Germline lookup yields CDR1 SNHLY and CDR2 FYNNEI. V lost 6 bases and J 9 bases, leaving 18 bases between the germline ends. The CDR3 DNA follows: TGTGCCAGCAGCGCGAGACTGGGCGATCCGCCCCAGCATTTT. It encodes CASSARLGDPPQHF. Variable domain in full (rest from reference TRBV2 and TRBJ1-5): EPEVTQTPSHQVTQMGQEVILRCVPISNHLYFYWYRQILGQKVEFLVSFYNNEISEKSEIFDDQFSVERPDGSNFTLKIRSTKLEDSAMYFCASSARLGDPPQHFGDGTRLSIL.

The rearrangement uses TRBV2 and TRBJ2-3; 8 positions match TRBD2. The junction had 12 bases not matched to a gene; V was cut back by 3 bases and J by 10 bases. Germline CDR1 SNHLY, CDR2 FYNNEI. The CDR3 runs to 15 residues. In DNA form, the CDR3 reads TGTGCCAGCAGTGAGGGGTTAGCGGGGCCCCTAGCGCAGTATTTT. It translates to CASSEGLAGPLAQYF. Combining the CDR3 with reference TRBV2 and TRBJ2-3 gives the whole variable domain EPEVTQTPSHQVTQMGQEVILRCVPISNHLYFYWYRQILGQKVEFLVSFYNNEISEKSEIFDDQFSVERPDGSNFTLKIRSTKLEDSAMYFCASSEGLAGPLAQYFGPGTRLTVL.

The chain joins TRBV30 to TRBJ1-4; no definite D call. The CDR3 has 11 amino acids. CDR1 is GTSNPN and CDR2 is SVGIG in the germline V gene (reference sequence). Trimming cost V 0 bases and J 8 bases, with 4 bases left between them. Here the CDR3 DNA reads TGTGCCTGGAGTGTCAGCGAAAAACTGTTTTTT. Translation: CAWSVSEKLFF.

There are a few counts of this clone. This chain uses TRBV2 with TRBJ1-3; tentatively, D is TRBD1 (6 bases). V lost 6 bases and J lost 4, with 13 bases in between. Germline-derived CDR1 and CDR2 are SNHLY and FYNNEI. The CDR3 spans 14 residues. CDR3 nucleotides: TGTGCCAGCAGCGGGGGCCCCTGGGGAAACACCATATATTTT. Its protein is CASSGGPWGNTIYF.

The rearrangement links TRBV2 to TRBJ1-2, with 10 positions matching TRBD1. V shed 8 bases, J shed 8 bases, and the junction held 5 bases outside the gene matches. The germline CDR1 and CDR2 sequences are SNHLY and FYNNEI. There are 12 residues in the CDR3. The CDR3 reads CASAKTGGGYTF. The CDR3 DNA is TGTGCCAGCGCTAAGACAGGGGGCGGCTACACCTTC.